What follows are 29 T cell receptor beta chains derived from one specimen sequenced in a study of T-cell memory formation after mild COVID-19. MiXCR was run by TCRdb on the 5' RACE reads, yielding one entry per CDR3 protein. The sample has 550,000 to 700,000 distinct CDR3 sequences; approximately 15% are singletons. Sample: PBMCs or a T cell subset sorted from them (not recorded which). The receptor set was obtained from an adult woman who had mild COVID-19 (a few samples of this study predate the infection). Cell type and time point are not known.

This clonotype was detected ten times or more. This rearrangement joins TRBV7-6 to TRBJ2-1; TRBD1 or TRBD2 may be the D gene (5 bases each). The CDR3 has 15 residues. The germline V and J ends were trimmed by 3 bases and 0 bases, with 9 bases remaining between them. Germline CDR1 reads SGHVS; CDR2 reads FNYEAQ. The DNA of the CDR3 is TGTGCCAGCAGCTTCCCAGGGAGCTCCTACAATGAGCAGTTCTTC. Translated, it gives CASSFPGSSYNEQFF. The variable domain in full, completed from reference TRBV7-6 and TRBJ2-1, reads GAGVSQSPRYKVTKRGQDVALRCDPISGHVSLYWYRQALGQGPEFLTYFNYEAQQDKSGLPNDRFSAERPEGSISTLTIQRTEQRDSAMYRCASSFPGSSYNEQFFGPGTRLTVL.

This chain uses TRBV27 with TRBJ1-3; D is uncertain. Looked up from germline, CDR1 is MNHEY and CDR2 is SMNVEV (reference sequence). The CDR3 sequence is 14 residues long. Between the trimmed V and J ends, which lost 3 bases and 0 bases, there was a span of 6 bases. The CDR3 reads CASSLFPSGNTIYF. DNA of the CDR3: TGTGCCAGCAGTTTGTTCCCCTCTGGAAACACCATATATTTT.

This clonotype has only a few counts. The V and J genes are TRBV7-8 and TRBJ2-1, with 11 bases lining up with TRBD2. In germline, CDR1 is SGHVS, CDR2 FQNEAQ. V was pared by 3 bases and J by 12 bases, with 7 bases of the junction left unmatched. The CDR3 is made up of 14 amino acids. CDR3 region: CASSLTSGAVGQFF. CDR3 DNA: TGTGCCAGCAGCTTGACTAGCGGGGCCGTAGGGCAGTTCTTC.

This chain joins TRBV19 and TRBJ2-1, with 12 bases matching TRBD2. The V segment lost 5 bases and the J segment 7 bases; nucleotides outside the gene matches: 6. CDR1 is LNHDA and CDR2 is SQIVND in the germline V gene (reference sequence). This CDR3 spans 15 amino acids. CDR3 bases: TGTGCCAGTAGTTCGACTAGCGGGAGTTGGAATGAGCAGTTCTTC. This codes for CASSSTSGSWNEQFF.

The V gene is TRBV28, the J gene TRBJ1-5; D gene unclear. CDR1 and CDR2 from the germline V gene are MDHEN and SYDVKM. V was trimmed by 1 base and J by 6 bases, leaving 16 bases between them. The CDR3 is 16 residues long. CDR3 residues: CASSLSPPRLGQPQHF. DNA for the CDR3: TGTGCCAGCAGTTTATCCCCCCCTCGCCTCGGTCAGCCCCAGCATTTT.

J is TRBJ1-1 and V is TRBV24-1, with 7 nucleotides matching TRBD1. J gave up 5 bases and V 4 bases, and 3 bases lay outside the gene matches. The CDR3 length is 13 residues. Germline V gene sequence: CDR1 KGHDR, CDR2 SFDVKD. The CDR3 nucleotides read TGTGCCACCAGTGAACCAGGGGGGACTGAAGCTTTCTTT. Its translation is CATSEPGGTEAFF.

The CDR3 DNA reads as TGTGCCAGCAGTTTCGCAAGTCGGGGTTTGGCTTTCTTT. It encodes CASSFASRGLAFF. This chain uses TRBV12-3 or TRBV12-4 with TRBJ1-1, with D unclear. This CDR3 is 13 amino acids long. V shed 3 bases and J shed 11 bases, with 16 bases lying between them.

This clonotype was detected only a few times. This chain links TRBV2 with TRBJ2-1, with 7 bases identical to TRBD2. This CDR3 comprises 14 residues. V gave up 6 bases and J gave up 4 bases; unmatched junction bases: 6. Germline V lookup: CDR1 SNHLY, CDR2 FYNNEI. This CDR3 is CASRLGGGYNEQFF. CDR3 bases: TGTGCCAGCAGGTTGGGGGGGGGATACAATGAGCAGTTCTTC. The full variable domain, in which reference TRBV2 and TRBJ2-1 provide the parts outside the CDR3, is EPEVTQTPSHQVTQMGQEVILRCVPISNHLYFYWYRQILGQKVEFLVSFYNNEISEKSEIFDDQFSVERPDGSNFTLKIRSTKLEDSAMYFCASRLGGGYNEQFFGPGTRLTVL.

V is TRBV27 and J is TRBJ1-5, with a possible D match to TRBD1 (6 bases). The CDR3 is 15 residues long. Germline CDR1 is MNHEY and CDR2 is SMNVEV (reference sequence). Trimming took off 3 bases at V and 3 bases at J, with 12 bases between the two ends. In DNA, the CDR3 is TGTGCCAGCAGTTTGCGGGGGGCGGACAATCAGCCCCAGCATTTT. Translated, it gives CASSLRGADNQPQHF.

This chain connects TRBV20-1 to TRBJ2-2; D is unclear. This CDR3 has 14 amino acids. V was pared by 6 bases and J by 1 base, with 12 bases between. The germline V gene has CDR1 DFQATT and CDR2 SNEGSKA (reference sequence). The CDR3: CSAPNWENTGELFF. The CDR3 DNA reads TGCAGTGCCCCCAATTGGGAGAACACCGGGGAGCTGTTTTTT.

This clonotype appeared a few times. This chain connects TRBV11-1 to TRBJ2-1; TRBD1 matches at 9 bases. Losses at the gene ends were 1 base for V and 3 bases for J; bases not matched to a gene: 1. Germline V gene sequence: CDR1 SGHAT, CDR2 FQDESV (reference sequence). CDR3 length: 15 residues. CDR3: CASSLGQGVYNEQFF. CDR3 in DNA: TGTGCCAGCAGCTTAGGACAGGGGGTCTACAATGAGCAGTTCTTC.

This clonotype was observed a handful of times. This sequence joins TRBV7-8 and TRBJ2-7, with unresolved D. There are 13 residues in the CDR3. V lost 0 bases and J lost 3, with 6 bases in between. Germline CDR1 SGHVS, CDR2 FQNEAQ. CDR3 bases: TGTGCCAGCAGCTTAGCACGCGACTACGAGCAGTACTTC. This translates into CASSLARDYEQYF.

V is TRBV7-2 and J is TRBJ2-1; 8 bases line up with TRBD2. This CDR3 spans 17 amino acids. CDR1 is SGHTA and CDR2 is FQGNSA in the germline V gene. J was trimmed by 0 bases and V by 8 bases; bases with no gene match: 12. The CDR3 DNA follows: TGTGCCAGCGGGGGTCAAGCGGGAGCGTACTCCTACAATGAGCAGTTCTTC. This sequence encodes CASGGQAGAYSYNEQFF.

This clonotype came up a few times. As DNA, the CDR3 is TGTGCCAGTAGTATAGGTCGGAGGGGATCTAAGAGTGAGCAGTTCTTC. Its translation is CASSIGRRGSKSEQFF. J is TRBJ2-1 and V is TRBV19; maybe TRBD2 (6 bases). The CDR3 sequence is 16 residues long. Germline V gene data show CDR1 as LNHDA and CDR2 as SQIVND (reference sequence). The V end was cut by 1 base, the J end by 9 bases, with 19 bases between.

Only a few counts were recorded for this clonotype. The chain has TRBV4-3 and TRBJ1-6; D may be TRBD1 (5 bases). CDR1 and CDR2 from the germline V gene are LGHNA and YSLEER. This CDR3 is 20 amino acids long. The V end was cut by 0 bases, the J end by 0 bases, with 18 bases between. The DNA of the CDR3 is TGCGCCAGCAGCCAAGATCTCCGAGACAGTCTTAGCTCCTATAATTCACCCCTCCACTTT. Translation gives CASSQDLRDSLSSYNSPLHF.

The chain is built from TRBV12-3 or TRBV12-4 and TRBJ1-5; D may be TRBD1 (6 bases). There are 18 residues in the CDR3. Between the trimmed V and J ends, which lost 7 bases and 0 bases, there was a span of 22 bases. DNA for the CDR3: TGTGCCAGCACGCCCGGACCGGGACACCCATATAGCAATCAGCCCCAGCATTTT. Translation: CASTPGPGHPYSNQPQHF.

The chain recombines TRBV27 with TRBJ2-3, with TRBD2 matching 7 bases. The CDR3 contains 15 residues. V dropped 4 bases and J dropped 2; count of bases not matched to a gene: 6. In germline, CDR1 is MNHEY, CDR2 SMNVEV (reference sequence). CDR3 protein: CASSCGLEITDTQYF. Here the CDR3 DNA reads TGTGCCAGCAGTTGTGGACTAGAAATCACAGATACGCAGTATTTT.

The chain links TRBV9 to TRBJ1-6; D uncertain. The germline V gene has CDR1 SGDLS and CDR2 YYNGEE. This CDR3 has 13 amino acids. V gave up 0 bases and J gave up 10 bases, with 8 bases separating them. The CDR3 protein is CASSVEGNSPLHF. The CDR3 nucleotides read TGTGCCAGCAGCGTAGAAGGGAACTCACCCCTCCACTTT.

The genes are TRBV24-1 and TRBJ2-1; 7 bases map to TRBD1. The CDR3 length is 14 residues. The junction had 9 bases not matched to a gene; V was cut back by 8 bases and J by 6 bases. Per the germline V gene, CDR1 is KGHDR and CDR2 is SFDVKD. The CDR3 spells CATTRQGTGNEQFF. The DNA for the CDR3 is TGTGCCACCACCCGACAGGGAACGGGCAATGAGCAGTTCTTC.

This chain connects TRBV18 to TRBJ1-3, with TRBD1 identical over 8 bases. V gave up 3 bases and J gave up 3 bases; unmatched junction bases: 7. The CDR3 has 16 residues. Per the germline V gene, CDR1 is KGHSH and CDR2 is LQKENI. The CDR3 protein is CASSPAMTGVGNTIYF. CDR3 sequence (DNA): TGTGCCAGCTCACCGGCAATGACAGGGGTTGGAAACACCATATATTTT.

This clonotype was counted at least ten times. V gene TRBV20-1 combines with J gene TRBJ2-5; the match to TRBD2 covers 8 bases. Germline CDR1 reads DFQATT; CDR2 reads SNEGSKA (reference sequence). V dropped 0 bases and J dropped 5; count of bases not matched to a gene: 5. The CDR3 extends over 14 amino acids. CDR3 nucleotides: TGCAGTGCTAGAGAGCCGCAGCGGGAGGAGACCCAGTACTTC. Its translation: CSAREPQREETQYF.

This clonotype was picked up many times. This rearrangement joins TRBV25-1 to TRBJ2-2; D possibly uses TRBD1 or TRBD2 (5 bases each). Germline lookup yields CDR1 MGHDK and CDR2 SYGVNS. V lost 4 bases to trimming and J lost 7 bases, with 10 bases between them. This CDR3 is 13 amino acids long. The DNA of the CDR3 is TGTGCCAGCAGTGGAGGGGTTATCGGGGAGCTGTTTTTT. Its protein is CASSGGVIGELFF.

This clonotype has more than one count but fewer than ten. The rearrangement joins TRBV7-2 to TRBJ2-2, with D possibly being TRBD1 or TRBD2 (5 bases each). The V and J ends lost 2 bases and 7 bases respectively, with 11 bases between them. CDR3 length equals 14 residues. CDR1 is SGHTA and CDR2 is FQGNSA in the germline V gene. In nucleotides, the CDR3 is TGTGCCAGCAGCTTATTCGGGGCGGGCGGGGAGCTGTTTTTT. Amino acid sequence: CASSLFGAGGELFF.

This clonotype was counted only a few times. The chain links TRBV7-2 to TRBJ2-5; D might be TRBD1 (5 bases). The CDR3 covers 15 residues. Per the germline V gene, CDR1 is SGHTA and CDR2 is FQGNSA. Deletions cut 1 base from V and 5 bases from J, with 14 bases between. The CDR3 sequence is CASSLDAWSGETQYF. The CDR3 region has the DNA TGTGCCAGCAGCTTAGATGCGTGGTCAGGGGAGACCCAGTACTTC.

This clonotype has more than one count but fewer than ten. The CDR3 is CASSLHGLDSNEQFF. In nucleotides, the CDR3 is TGTGCCAGCAGTTTGCACGGACTTGATAGCAATGAGCAGTTCTTC. The rearrangement uses TRBV12-3 or TRBV12-4 and TRBJ2-1, with D possibly matching TRBD2 (5 bases). The V gene lost 3 bases and the J gene lost 6 bases, with 15 bases spanning the gap. There are 15 residues in the CDR3.

This clonotype has more than one count but fewer than ten. V is TRBV5-1 and J is TRBJ2-3, with 7 bases matching TRBD2. Trimming at V came to 1 base and at J to 2 bases, leaving 7 bases not matched to a gene. The CDR3 length is 16 residues. Germline assignment: CDR1 SGHRS and CDR2 YFSETQ. The CDR3 region has the DNA TGCGCCAGCAGCTTGTATGGGGGAGGGGCCACAGATACGCAGTATTTT. It translates to CASSLYGGGATDTQYF.

This clonotype is a singleton in its sample. This chain uses TRBV7-6 with TRBJ2-3; 7 nucleotides align to TRBD2. In germline, CDR1 is SGHVS, CDR2 FNYEAQ. The CDR3 extends over 17 amino acids. J gave up 0 bases and V 0 bases, and 6 bases lay outside the gene matches. The CDR3 coding sequence is TGTGCCAGCAGCTTAGCGAGCGGGATAGCTAGCACAGATACGCAGTATTTT. This gives the protein CASSLASGIASTDTQYF.

As to this clonotype: No DNA is shown, since the ends of the CDR3 on it are uncertain; the CDR3 is the one TCRdb lists. The V and J genes are TRBV20-1 and TRBJ1-5; no check of the table's D call, TRBD1, against the DNA was made. CDR1 DFQATT and CDR2 SNEGSKA come from the germline V gene (reference sequence). The CDR3 has 14 amino acids, counting both end residues. The CDR3 is CSARRAGSNQPQHF.

The chain employs TRBV5-1 and TRBJ2-3, with D perhaps matching TRBD2 (6 bases). CDR3 length: 14 residues. The germline V gene encodes CDR1 SGHRS and CDR2 YFSETQ. V was clipped by 3 bases and J by 3 bases, with 11 bases between them. The CDR3 reads CASSSEGRTDTQYF. The CDR3 coding sequence is TGCGCCAGCAGCTCGGAGGGCAGAACAGATACGCAGTATTTT.